A single sample gave rise to the 22 T cell receptor beta chains below, sequenced in a study of T cells in localized non-small cell lung cancer. Here immunoSEQ multiplex PCR was the method, and the copy in TCRdb shows in-frame clones only, minus some. The table has roughly 9,000 clones, approximately 89% seen once. This material consisted of peripheral blood, taken before any cancer treatment. Receptor source: a female donor over 55 with stage II squamous cell lung carcinoma.

This clone turned up a few times. The chain links TRBV6-1 to TRBJ1-2; D is undetermined. The CDR3 has 10 residues. The germline CDR1 and CDR2 sequences are MNHNS and SASEGT. Trimming took 5 bases from V and 14 from J, leaving 12 bases between them. CDR3 bases: TGTGCCAGCAGTTACAGTGGGGTAACCTTC. Residues: CASSYSGVTF.

The chain employs TRBV28 and TRBJ1-1, with 8 bases matching TRBD1. The CDR3 has 13 residues. Germline V gene sequence: CDR1 MDHEN, CDR2 SYDVKM. The trim removed 6 bases at V and 7 bases at J, leaving 7 bases unmatched. The DNA for the CDR3 is TGTGCCAGCAGAAAAGACAGGGGAGGTGAAGCTTTCTTT. Its translation is CASRKDRGGEAFF.

The chain recombines TRBV25-1 with TRBJ2-5; D call uncertain. The germline V and J ends were trimmed by 3 bases and 0 bases, with 11 bases remaining between them. CDR3 length: 15 residues. Germline values: CDR1 MGHDK, CDR2 SYGVNS. The DNA of the CDR3 is TGTGCCAGCAGTGACTCCATGGGGAACCAAGAGACCCAGTACTTC. Translated: CASSDSMGNQETQYF.

The V call is TRBV6-1, the J call TRBJ2-7, with 11 bases fitting TRBD2. Trimming removed 5 bases from V and 6 bases from J; junction bases left unmatched: 3. The CDR3 is 13 residues long. CDR1 and CDR2 (germline): MNHNS, SASEGT. Written as DNA, the CDR3 is TGTGCCAGCAGTTCACTAGCGGGAGTCGAGCAGTACTTC. This encodes CASSSLAGVEQYF.

This chain joins TRBV6-9 and TRBJ2-1, with TRBD2 identical over 10 bases. Germline V gene data show CDR1 as MNHGY and CDR2 as SVAAGI. Trimming at V came to 6 bases and at J to 6 bases, leaving 8 bases not matched to a gene. This CDR3 has 15 residues. Here the CDR3 DNA reads TGTGCCAGCAGGCAAAGCGGGGGGGCCGGCAATGAGCAGTTCTTC. This encodes CASRQSGGAGNEQFF.

The CDR3, as DNA: TGTGCCAGCAGCTTAGCGCCAGCAGGAGGGGAGCAGTTCTTC. It specifies CASSLAPAGGEQFF. The chain combines TRBV7-7 with TRBJ2-1; D might be TRBD2 (6 bases). The V end lost 0 bases, the J end lost 10 bases, and 13 bases lay between the germline ends. In germline, CDR1 is SSHAT, CDR2 FNYEAQ (reference sequence). The CDR3 sequence is 14 residues long.

The chain uses TRBV4-1 and TRBJ1-6; a possible D gene is TRBD1 (5 bases). CDR1 is MGHRA, CDR2 YSYEKL, per germline. The CDR3 spans 17 residues. V lost 3 bases and J 7 bases, leaving 19 bases between the germline ends. For the CDR3, the DNA is TGCGCCAGCAGCCAGGGGGTCCTCGGCGGCGGGAATTCACCCCTCCACTTT. Its protein is CASSQGVLGGGNSPLHF.

The chain links TRBV14 to TRBJ1-4; D gene unclear. The V end was cut by 1 base, the J end by 5 bases, with 5 bases between. The CDR3 has 13 amino acids. Germline V gene sequence: CDR1 SGHDN, CDR2 FVKESK. The CDR3 loop is CASSQGINEKLFF. CDR3 nucleotides: TGTGCCAGCAGCCAAGGTATAAATGAAAAACTGTTTTTT.

This sequence joins TRBV6-1 and TRBJ1-1, with D possibly being TRBD1 (6 bases). V was cut by 4 bases and J by 10 bases, with 19 bases left in between. The germline gives CDR1 MNHNS, CDR2 SASEGT. This CDR3 contains 14 residues. CDR3 protein: CASSGQVPILRAFF. The CDR3, as DNA: TGTGCCAGCAGTGGACAGGTACCCATTCTGAGAGCTTTCTTT.

The V call is TRBV11-3, the J call TRBJ2-4, with 7 bases lining up with TRBD1. The V gene end was trimmed by 5 bases and the J gene end by 8 bases; junction bases not matched to a gene: 6. Looked up from germline, CDR1 is SGHNT and CDR2 is YENEEA. This CDR3 has 13 residues. CDR3 in DNA: TGTGCCAGCAGCCCCGGGACAGAGGACATTCAGTACTTC. It encodes CASSPGTEDIQYF.

This sequence joins TRBV5-4 and TRBJ2-6; perhaps D is TRBD1 or TRBD2 (5 bases each). V was trimmed by 4 bases and J by 0 bases, leaving 17 bases between them. The length of the CDR3 is 18 residues. Germline assignment: CDR1 SGHNT and CDR2 YYREEE (reference sequence). The CDR3 DNA is TGTGCCAGCAGCCGAGGCCGGGGCGGCCTCTCTGGGGCCAACGTCCTGACTTTC. The encoded protein is CASSRGRGGLSGANVLTF.

The rearrangement links TRBV5-6 to TRBJ2-7; D tentatively reads TRBD1 or TRBD2 (5 bases each). Germline assignment: CDR1 SGHDT and CDR2 YYEEEE. There are 14 residues in the CDR3. The V gene lost 2 bases and the J gene lost 0 bases, with 9 bases spanning the gap. The CDR3 nucleotides read TGTGCCAGCAGCTTTTCAGGGAGCTCCTACGAGCAGTACTTC. Protein sequence: CASSFSGSSYEQYF. Full variable domain (remainder filled in from reference TRBV5-6 and TRBJ2-7): DAGVTQSPTHLIKTRGQQVTLRCSPKSGHDTVSWYQQALGQGPQFIFQYYEEEERQRGNFPDRFSGHQFPNYSSELNVNALLLGDSALYLCASSFSGSSYEQYFGPGTRLTVT.

V is TRBV5-4 and J is TRBJ2-5, with 7 positions matching TRBD1. Germline trimming cut 0 bases from V and 2 bases from J; bases unmatched to any gene: 4. Per the germline V gene, CDR1 is SGHNT and CDR2 is YYREEE (reference sequence). This CDR3 contains 15 residues. CDR3 protein: CASSLAQGLQETQYF. The CDR3 nucleotides are TGTGCCAGCAGCTTGGCACAGGGGTTACAAGAGACCCAGTACTTC.

The rearrangement links TRBV7-2 to TRBJ2-3, with D maybe TRBD2 (6 bases). Germline CDR1 and CDR2: SGHTA and FQGNSA. V was cut by 1 base and J by 1 base, with 9 bases left in between. This CDR3 comprises 15 residues. The CDR3 reads CASSLGRRGTDTQYF. DNA of the CDR3: TGTGCCAGCAGCTTAGGAAGGAGGGGCACAGATACGCAGTATTTT.

V usage is TRBV27 and J usage is TRBJ2-5; 9 bases match TRBD2. Germline CDR1 MNHEY, CDR2 SMNVEV (reference sequence). The CDR3 runs 15 residues. After removal of 8 bases from V and 5 bases from J, the junction contained 12 bases not matched to a gene. The CDR3: CASHSAGGPSETQYF. DNA of the CDR3: TGTGCCAGCCACTCGGCGGGGGGGCCTTCGGAGACCCAGTACTTC.

A word on this clone: The junction shows a germline mismatch at one end, possibly a read error. The rearrangement joins TRBV28 to TRBJ1-5, with 7 positions matching TRBD1. The germline V gene encodes CDR1 MDHEN and CDR2 SYDVKM. The CDR3 spans 15 residues. The CDR3 sequence: CASSPTGTVNAPSYF. The CDR3, as DNA: TGTGCCAGCAGTCCAACCGGGACAGTGAATGCACCCTCTTATTTT.

The genes are TRBV19 and TRBJ2-5, with D maybe TRBD2 (6 bases). With the DNA end fitting TRBJ2-7 better, the J assignment may be wrong. This CDR3 region has 14 residues. Germline lookup yields CDR1 LNHDA and CDR2 SQIVND (reference sequence). The CDR3: CASSSPGLPYEQYF. The CDR3 DNA reads TGTGCCAGTAGTTCTCCGGGACTCCCTTACGAGCAGTACTTC.

This clone appeared a few times. The J gene is TRBJ2-2, the V gene TRBV19; a weak D match, TRBD1 (6 bases). Germline V gene lookup returns CDR1 LNHDA and CDR2 SQIVND (reference sequence). V lost 5 bases and J 1 base, leaving 14 bases between the germline ends. The CDR3 has 16 residues. The CDR3 nucleotides read TGTGCCAGTAGTCGAACACCGGGACAGAACACCGGGGAGCTGTTTTTT. It translates to CASSRTPGQNTGELFF.

This clone appeared once. This chain joins TRBV7-2 and TRBJ1-1; 8 bases fit TRBD1. The germline V gene has CDR1 SGHTA and CDR2 FQGNSA. J gave up 1 base and V 6 bases, and 4 bases lay outside the gene matches. The CDR3 length is 14 residues. CDR3 loop: CASRYGQGNTEAFF. The CDR3, as DNA: TGTGCCAGCAGGTACGGACAGGGGAACACTGAAGCTTTCTTT.

The chain combines TRBV4-1 with TRBJ2-7; 8 bases agree with TRBD2. Looked up from germline, CDR1 is MGHRA and CDR2 is YSYEKL. The junction had 18 bases not matched to a gene; V was cut back by 2 bases and J by 6 bases. The CDR3 contains 18 residues. CDR3 region: CASSQLDMGLVGSSEQYF. The CDR3 bases are TGCGCCAGCAGCCAACTTGACATGGGACTAGTGGGAAGTAGCGAGCAGTACTTC.

In this sample, this clone turned up a few times. V usage is TRBV9 and J usage is TRBJ2-7; TRBD2 aligns across 9 bases. CDR3 length: 14 amino acids. The V and J ends lost 4 bases and 0 bases, in that order; junction bases with no gene match: 2. CDR1 SGDLS and CDR2 YYNGEE come from the germline V gene. In DNA form, the CDR3 reads TGTGCCAGCAGCCCTAGCGGGATCTCCTACGAGCAGTACTTC. Encoded protein: CASSPSGISYEQYF. Drawing the rest from reference TRBV9 and TRBJ2-7, the complete variable domain is DSGVTQTPKHLITATGQRVTLRCSPRSGDLSVYWYQQSLDQGLQFLIQYYNGEERAKGNILERFSAQQFPDLHSELNLSSLELGDSALYFCASSPSGISYEQYFGPGTRLTVT.

The chain recombines TRBV28 with TRBJ2-7; D possibly corresponds to TRBD1 (6 bases). CDR1 and CDR2 (germline): MDHEN, SYDVKM. This CDR3 has 14 amino acids. Deletions cut 5 bases from V and 3 bases from J, with 14 bases between. The CDR3, as DNA: TGTGCCAGCAGTCCCGCCGGGACACACTACGAGCAGTACGTC. Translated: CASSPAGTHYEQYV.